What follows are 17 T cell receptor beta chains derived from one specimen sequenced in a study of blood T cells in healthy people across ages. Primed by a sample-barcoded 5' primer and a J-beta primer mix, a second PCR proceeded for about 7 to 11 cycles. TCRdb independently ran MiXCR on the 5' RACE reads; one entry per CDR3 protein. The data show more than 1,400,000 distinct CDR3 sequences, approximately 42% seen once. The specimen sequenced was blood. These receptors all stem from a young woman in good health.

The chain recombines TRBV25-1 with TRBJ2-1, with TRBD2 matching over 8 bases. The germline V gene has CDR1 MGHDK and CDR2 SYGVNS. The CDR3 loop spans 14 amino acids. Trimming at V came to 6 bases and at J to 10 bases, leaving 11 bases not matched to a gene. This chain's CDR3 is CASRLTGGEIEQFF. Here the CDR3 DNA reads TGTGCCAGCAGACTCACCGGGGGGGAGATCGAGCAGTTCTTC.

The genes are TRBV5-1 and TRBJ2-2; 10 nucleotides line up with TRBD2. The CDR3 runs 16 residues. Germline V gives CDR1 SGHRS, CDR2 YFSETQ. With V trimmed by 1 base and J by 1 base, 1 base remained unmatched. Here the CDR3 reads CASSLRLAGNTGELFF. DNA of the CDR3: TGCGCCAGCAGCTTGCGACTAGCGGGGAACACCGGGGAGCTGTTTTTT.

As regards this clonotype: The junction departs from the called germline gene at one end, perhaps through a read error. This sequence joins TRBV14 and TRBJ2-3, with 9 bases matching TRBD1. The germline V gene has CDR1 SGHDN and CDR2 FVKESK. There are 19 residues in the CDR3. The CDR3 DNA is TGTGACAGCAGCCAAGATCTAGGACAGGGGATCATTTGCACAGATACGCAGTATTTT. Amino acids: CDSSQDLGQGIICTDTQYF.

This clonotype was recorded a few times. The chain links TRBV29-1 to TRBJ1-1; D gene unclear. V was trimmed by 4 bases and J by 3 bases, leaving 12 bases between them. This CDR3 contains 13 residues. Germline loops: CDR1 SQVTM, CDR2 ANQGSEA. CDR3: CSVVRRLDTEAFF. Written as DNA, the CDR3 is TGCAGCGTTGTCCGCAGGTTAGACACTGAAGCTTTCTTT.

The J gene is TRBJ2-2, the V gene TRBV4-1; D unresolved. V was trimmed by 0 bases and J by 4 bases, leaving 15 bases between them. The CDR3 has 17 amino acids. Germline CDR1 and CDR2: MGHRA and YSYEKL. The CDR3 is CASSQDRNGLPTGELFF. In DNA, the CDR3 is TGCGCCAGCAGCCAAGATCGGAACGGTCTCCCCACCGGGGAGCTGTTTTTT.

The rearrangement links TRBV15 to TRBJ1-4; TRBD1 agrees at 7 bases. Germline V gene sequence: CDR1 LNHNV, CDR2 YYDKDF (reference sequence). Trimming took 7 bases from V and 4 from J; bases not matched to a gene: 6. The CDR3 has 14 residues. Here the CDR3 reads CATMRTGLNEKLFF. Here the CDR3 DNA reads TGTGCCACCATGAGGACAGGCCTTAATGAAAAACTGTTTTTT.

This rearrangement joins TRBV20-1 to TRBJ2-7; D tentatively reads TRBD1 or TRBD2 (6 bases each). Trimming pared 4 bases from V and 4 bases from J, leaving 17 bases between. The CDR3 extends over 14 amino acids. CDR1 DFQATT and CDR2 SNEGSKA come from the germline V gene (reference sequence). The DNA of the CDR3 is TGCAGTGCTAATCCGTCGGGGGCGGAGTACGAGCAGTACTTC. Translating gives CSANPSGAEYEQYF.

Comments on this clonotype: Compared with germline, one end of the junction differs, possibly owing to a read error. The chain employs TRBV4-1 and TRBJ2-3; a possible D gene is TRBD2 (5 bases). Germline V gene data show CDR1 as MGHRA and CDR2 as YSYEKL. CDR3 length equals 19 residues. The CDR3 DNA follows: TGCGCCAGCAGCCTCCGCCACCTGGGTGGACTCCCTAGCACAGATATGCAGTATTTT. Translation gives CASSLRHLGGLPSTDMQYF.

This clonotype turned up a few times. The chain couples TRBV4-1 to TRBJ1-2, with D perhaps matching TRBD1 (6 bases). Germline assignment: CDR1 MGHRA and CDR2 YSYEKL. The V gene lost 4 bases and the J gene lost 3 bases, with 15 bases spanning the gap. CDR3 length: 15 amino acids. The DNA for the CDR3 is TGCGCCAGCAGCCCCCGGGTGGGGGCAGACTATGGCTACACCTTC. This gives the protein CASSPRVGADYGYTF.

The V call is TRBV7-2, the J call TRBJ2-7, with 8 bases that match TRBD2. There are 15 residues in the CDR3. Germline V CDR1 and CDR2: SGHTA, FQGNSA. V was clipped by 2 bases and J by 0 bases; unmatched bases: 3. CDR3 amino acids: CASSLTGGPSYEQYF. CDR3 coding DNA: TGTGCCAGCAGCTTAACGGGGGGGCCCTCCTACGAGCAGTACTTC.

The rearrangement joins TRBV10-1 to TRBJ2-3; 8 nucleotides line up with TRBD1. The germline V gene encodes CDR1 WNHNN and CDR2 SYGVQD (reference sequence). The CDR3 consists of 15 residues. V gave up 6 bases and J gave up 2 bases; unmatched junction bases: 7. The CDR3 coding sequence is TGCGCCAGCAGCACCTACAGGGGGGACACAGATACGCAGTATTTT. This gives the protein CASSTYRGDTDTQYF.

This clonotype was counted only a few times. The CDR3 here is CASSFKYSGGTISNQPQHF. The CDR3 nucleotides read TGTGCCAGCAGCTTCAAGTATTCCGGGGGGACAATTAGCAATCAGCCCCAGCATTTT. The rearrangement joins TRBV5-5 to TRBJ1-5; D possibly corresponds to TRBD1 (6 bases). The V gene lost 2 bases and the J gene lost 0 bases, with 21 bases spanning the gap. The germline CDR1 and CDR2 sequences are SGHKS and YYEKEE (reference sequence). The CDR3 runs to 19 residues.

With respect to this clonotype: At one boundary the junction diverges from the germline segment, which might be a read error. V usage is TRBV5-1 and J usage is TRBJ2-7; a weak D match, TRBD1 (5 bases). CDR1 SGHRS and CDR2 YFSETQ come from the germline V gene. The CDR3 runs 14 residues. In DNA, the CDR3 is TGCGCCAACAGCTTGGGCACAGGATCCTACGAGCAGTACTTC. Its protein is CANSLGTGSYEQYF.

The chain combines TRBV12-3 or TRBV12-4 with TRBJ2-4, with 7 bases that match TRBD1. Germline trimming cut 5 bases from V and 0 bases from J; bases unmatched to any gene: 7. This CDR3 has 16 amino acids. The chain's CDR3 is CASSLRGQPAKNIQYF. CDR3 bases: TGTGCCAGCAGTCTCCGGGGACAGCCAGCCAAAAACATTCAGTACTTC.

This rearrangement joins TRBV10-2 to TRBJ2-7; D is undetermined. The CDR3 contains 13 residues. Germline loops: CDR1 WSHSY, CDR2 SAAADI. Trimming stripped 4 bases from V and 0 bases from J, with 7 bases between. CDR3 coding DNA: TGCGCCAGCAGTGTTCTCCCCTCCTACGAGCAGTACTTC. It specifies CASSVLPSYEQYF.

V gene TRBV29-1 combines with J gene TRBJ1-1; D is unresolved. The length of the CDR3 is 10 residues. V gave up 8 bases and J gave up 11 bases, with 15 bases separating them. Germline V gene lookup returns CDR1 SQVTM and CDR2 ANQGSEA. The CDR3 reads CSSGNGIAFF. The CDR3 DNA reads TGCAGCTCCGGGAATGGGATCGCTTTCTTT.

In this sample, this clonotype turned up a few times. One end of the junction does not line up with germline, which may come from a read error. This chain links TRBV20-1 with TRBJ2-5; 7 positions agree with TRBD1. CDR1 and CDR2 from the germline V gene are DFQATT and SNEGSKA (reference sequence). The CDR3 is made up of 11 amino acids. The CDR3 loop is CNASGQDGEYF. CDR3 DNA: TGCAATGCTTCCGGACAGGATGGGGAGTACTTC.